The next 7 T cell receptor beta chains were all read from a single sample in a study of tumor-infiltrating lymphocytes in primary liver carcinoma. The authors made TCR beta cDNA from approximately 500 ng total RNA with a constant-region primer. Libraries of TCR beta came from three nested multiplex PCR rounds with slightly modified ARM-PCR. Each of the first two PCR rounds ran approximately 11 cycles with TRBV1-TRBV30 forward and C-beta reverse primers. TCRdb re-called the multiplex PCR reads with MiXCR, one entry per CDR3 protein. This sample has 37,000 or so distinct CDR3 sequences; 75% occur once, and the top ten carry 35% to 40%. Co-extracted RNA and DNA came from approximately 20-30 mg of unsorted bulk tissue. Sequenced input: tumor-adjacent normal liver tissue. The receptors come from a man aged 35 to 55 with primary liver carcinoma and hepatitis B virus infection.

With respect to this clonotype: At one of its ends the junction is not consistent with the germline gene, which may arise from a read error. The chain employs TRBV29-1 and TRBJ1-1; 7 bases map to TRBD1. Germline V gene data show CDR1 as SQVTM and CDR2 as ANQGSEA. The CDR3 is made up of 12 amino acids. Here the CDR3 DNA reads TGCAGCCTGGGGACAGTCATGACTGAAGCTCTCTTT. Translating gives CSLGTVMTEALF.

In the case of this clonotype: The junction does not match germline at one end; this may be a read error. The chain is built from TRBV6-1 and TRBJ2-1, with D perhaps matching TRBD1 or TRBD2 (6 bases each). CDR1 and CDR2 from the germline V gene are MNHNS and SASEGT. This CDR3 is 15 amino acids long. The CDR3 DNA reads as TGTGCCAGTAGTGAAGAGGGGGGCCCCTACAATGAGCAGTTCTTC. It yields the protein CASSEEGGPYNEQFF.

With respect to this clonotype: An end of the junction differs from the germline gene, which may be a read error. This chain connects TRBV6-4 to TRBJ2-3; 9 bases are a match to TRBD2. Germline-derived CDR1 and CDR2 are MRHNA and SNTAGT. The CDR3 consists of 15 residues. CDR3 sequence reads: CASSRIAGEIDTQYF. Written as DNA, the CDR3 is TGTGCCAGCAGCCGAATAGCGGGAGAAATAGATACGCAATATTTT.

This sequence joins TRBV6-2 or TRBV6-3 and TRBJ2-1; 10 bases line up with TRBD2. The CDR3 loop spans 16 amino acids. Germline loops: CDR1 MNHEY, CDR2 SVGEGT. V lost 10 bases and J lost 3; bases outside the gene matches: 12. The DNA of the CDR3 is TGTGCCAACAATATCGGGACTAGCGCGGACTACAATGAGCAGTTCTTC. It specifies CANNIGTSADYNEQFF.

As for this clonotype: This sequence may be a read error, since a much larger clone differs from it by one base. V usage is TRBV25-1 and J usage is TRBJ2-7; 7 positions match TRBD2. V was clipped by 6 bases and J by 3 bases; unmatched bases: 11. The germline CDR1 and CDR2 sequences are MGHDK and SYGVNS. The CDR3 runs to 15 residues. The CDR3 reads CASSEGTIGIYEQYF. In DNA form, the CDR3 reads TGTGCCAGCAGCGAAGGGACTATCGGTATCTACGAGCAGTACTTC.

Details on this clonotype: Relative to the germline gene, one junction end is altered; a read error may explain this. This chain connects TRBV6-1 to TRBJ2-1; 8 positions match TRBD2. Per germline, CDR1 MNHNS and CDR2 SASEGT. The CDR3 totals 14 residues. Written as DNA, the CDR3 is TGTGCCAACAGTGAAACGCCGCGGGGGGATGAGCAATTCTTC. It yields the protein CANSETPRGDEQFF.

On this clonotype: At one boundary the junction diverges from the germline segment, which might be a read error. CDR3 nucleotide sequence: TGTGTCAGCAGCTCCACCCGAGGAGGGCCCTACAATGAGCAGTTCTTC. Amino acids: CVSSSTRGGPYNEQFF. The chain has TRBV6-2 or TRBV6-3 and TRBJ2-1, with D perhaps matching TRBD2 (6 bases). Per germline, CDR1 MNHEY and CDR2 SVGEGT. The CDR3 spans 16 residues.